Following are 17 T cell receptor beta chains from one sample sequenced in a study of cytomegalovirus exposure and HLA in healthy donors. TCRdb's table, derived via immunoSEQ multiplex PCR, lists solely in-frame clones and lacks some. The sample lists 130,000 or so clones; about 90% were seen once. Sequencing was carried out using PBMCs. Receptor source: a man aged 30-40 years in good health and CMV-seronegative.

This chain connects TRBV7-9 to TRBJ2-7; D perhaps matches TRBD1 (5 bases). Germline V gene sequence: CDR1 SEHNR, CDR2 FQNEAQ (reference sequence). The CDR3 has 15 residues. Trimming stripped 5 bases from V and 1 base from J, with 15 bases between. The CDR3 sequence is CASSRYEQGSYEQYF. DNA of the CDR3: TGTGCCAGCAGCCGATACGAGCAGGGATCCTACGAGCAGTACTTC. The full variable domain, its missing parts supplied by reference TRBV7-9 and TRBJ2-7, is DTGVSQNPRHKITKRGQNVTFRCDPISEHNRLYWYRQTLGQGPEFLTYFQNEAQLEKSRLLSDRFSAERPKGSFSTLEIQRTEQGDSAMYLCASSRYEQGSYEQYFGPGTRLTVT.

This clone was counted a few times. The CDR3 nucleotides read TGTGCCAGCAGCGCCCTCAATTCACCCCTCCACTTT. As protein: CASSALNSPLHF. The rearrangement uses TRBV9 and TRBJ1-6, with D unclear. This CDR3 has 12 amino acids. The germline CDR1 and CDR2 sequences are SGDLS and YYNGEE. V lost 3 bases and J lost 7, with 5 bases in between.

V gene TRBV5-1 combines with J gene TRBJ1-4; 11 bases are a match to TRBD1. Germline CDR1 SGHRS, CDR2 YFSETQ. Trimming cost V 4 bases and J 4 bases; bases outside gene matches: 9. CDR3 length: 17 amino acids. DNA for the CDR3: TGCGCCAGCAGCGGCGGGACAGGGGGTTCGGGTAATGAAAAACTGTTTTTT. Translated, it gives CASSGGTGGSGNEKLFF.

The chain couples TRBV6-5 to TRBJ1-1, with D uncertain. This CDR3 has 13 amino acids. In germline, CDR1 is MNHEY, CDR2 SVGAGI. V was shortened by 2 bases and J by 0 bases, with 4 bases between the two germline ends. CDR3 sequence (DNA): TGTGCCAGCAGTTACGAGGTGAACACTGAAGCTTTCTTT. Protein product: CASSYEVNTEAFF.

A few counts support this clone. CDR3 coding DNA: TGTGCCAGCAGCTTTGGGGGGAACAATGAGCAGTTCTTC. As protein: CASSFGGNNEQFF. The chain uses TRBV13 and TRBJ2-1; D may be TRBD2 (6 bases). This CDR3 has 13 residues. Germline CDR1 is PRHDT and CDR2 is FYEKMQ (reference sequence). Deletions cut 3 bases from V and 5 bases from J, with 8 bases between.

V gene TRBV2 combines with J gene TRBJ1-2; D may be TRBD1 (6 bases). V was clipped by 3 bases and J by 4 bases, with 15 bases between them. CDR1 and CDR2 from the germline V gene are SNHLY and FYNNEI. The CDR3 runs 15 residues. CDR3 sequence: CASSDPEWTAYGYTF. The CDR3 nucleotides read TGTGCCAGCAGTGACCCGGAATGGACAGCCTATGGCTACACCTTC.

The chain uses TRBV4-3 and TRBJ1-1; 9 bases align to TRBD1. Germline CDR1 LGHNA, CDR2 YSLEER. The CDR3 contains 17 residues. The V segment lost 3 bases and the J segment 3 bases; nucleotides outside the gene matches: 11. The CDR3 DNA is TGCGCCAGCAGCCAGGTTACGTTGGACAGGGGTTACACTGAAGCTTTCTTT. It encodes CASSQVTLDRGYTEAFF.

This rearrangement joins TRBV19 to TRBJ1-2; 9 bases line up with TRBD1. The germline gives CDR1 LNHDA, CDR2 SQIVND (reference sequence). V dropped 7 bases and J dropped 6; count of bases not matched to a gene: 6. This CDR3 is built from 13 residues. In DNA, the CDR3 is TGTGCCAGTAAGACAGGGGGGATTCATGGCTACACCTTC. Translating it yields CASKTGGIHGYTF. Looking up the rest from reference TRBV19 and TRBJ1-2 gives the full variable domain: DGGITQSPKYLFRKEGQNVTLSCEQNLNHDAMYWYRQDPGQGLRLIYYSQIVNDFQKGDIAEGYSVSREKKESFPLTVTSAQKNPTAFYLCASKTGGIHGYTFGSGTRLTVV.

This chain joins TRBV19 and TRBJ1-2, with D maybe TRBD1 (5 bases). Germline values: CDR1 LNHDA, CDR2 SQIVND (reference sequence). The V end was cut by 4 bases, the J end by 4 bases, with 19 bases between. The CDR3 is 16 residues long. CDR3 residues: CASSSTRGDRPYGYTF. CDR3 sequence (DNA): TGTGCCAGTAGTAGCACCCGCGGTGACAGACCCTATGGCTACACCTTC.

The genes are TRBV12-2 and TRBJ2-7; the table's D call, TRBD1, was not checked against the DNA. TRBV12-2 constitutes a pseudogene. The CDR3 totals 15 residues. The CDR3 sequence: CASRLGGTDPYEQYF. The CDR3 DNA reads as TGTGCAAGTCGCTTAGGCGGGACAGATCCCTACGAGCAGTACTTC.

CDR3: CASKGTGQQETQYF. The CDR3 nucleotides read TGTGCCAGCAAGGGGACGGGACAGCAAGAGACCCAGTACTTC. This chain joins TRBV5-6 and TRBJ2-5; the match to TRBD1 covers 7 bases. The CDR3 totals 14 residues. The V gene end was trimmed by 6 bases and the J gene end by 2 bases; junction bases not matched to a gene: 7. CDR1 and CDR2 (germline): SGHDT, YYEEEE.

The V and J genes are TRBV7-8 and TRBJ1-2; D unresolved. V was trimmed by 2 bases and J by 0 bases, leaving 10 bases between them. Germline loops: CDR1 SGHVS, CDR2 FQNEAQ. The CDR3 is 15 amino acids. The CDR3 loop reads CASSLSMSANYGYTF. In DNA, the CDR3 is TGTGCCAGCAGCTTAAGTATGTCAGCTAACTATGGCTACACCTTC.

As regards this clone: Without the conserved terminal phenylalanine or tryptophan, this CDR3 likely stems from a read error. The DNA is omitted, as the CDR3 cannot be located on it reliably, and the CDR3 follows TCRdb's listing. The chain combines TRBV28 with TRBJ1-3; the table's D call, TRBD1, has no DNA check behind it. The CDR3 has 11 residues if both end residues are counted. From germline, CDR1 is MDHEN and CDR2 SYDVKM. The CDR3 protein is CASSSPGDRDL.

The chain is built from TRBV5-1 and TRBJ2-3; 7 bases agree with TRBD2. Germline-derived CDR1 and CDR2 are SGHRS and YFSETQ. J gave up 11 bases and V 0 bases, and 9 bases lay outside the gene matches. This CDR3 has 14 residues. The CDR3 sequence: CASSLEFGRVGQYF. The CDR3, as DNA: TGCGCCAGCAGCTTGGAATTTGGGAGGGTGGGGCAGTATTTT. Together with reference TRBV5-1 and TRBJ2-3, the CDR3 gives the full variable domain: KAGVTQTPRYLIKTRGQQVTLSCSPISGHRSVSWYQQTPGQGLQFLFEYFSETQRNKGNFPGRFSGRQFSNSRSEMNVSTLELGDSALYLCASSLEFGRVGQYFGPGTRLTVL.

The chain is built from TRBV11-2 and TRBJ2-7; the D gene is possibly TRBD2 (6 bases). The CDR3 consists of 15 residues. V dropped 5 bases and J dropped 7 bases, with 21 bases sitting between them. Germline values: CDR1 SGHAT, CDR2 FQNNGV. CDR3 DNA: TGTGCCAGCAGCGACAAGAATATGGCGGGACGGGAGCAGTACTTC. Encoded protein: CASSDKNMAGREQYF.

The rearrangement links TRBV19 to TRBJ2-4, with a weak D call TRBD1 (5 bases). The CDR3 is 16 residues long. The germline V gene encodes CDR1 LNHDA and CDR2 SQIVND (reference sequence). The V gene lost 1 base and the J gene lost 0 bases, with 10 bases spanning the gap. The CDR3 here is CASSIGPGKAKNIQYF. The CDR3 DNA sequence: TGTGCCAGTAGTATAGGTCCAGGGAAAGCCAAAAACATTCAGTACTTC.

This chain joins TRBV6-6 and TRBJ2-2; possible D gene TRBD2, 5 bases. The CDR3 contains 13 residues. The ends were cut back, 6 bases at V and 8 bases at J, with 13 bases in the middle. Germline lookup yields CDR1 MNHNY and CDR2 SVGAGI (reference sequence). CDR3 sequence: CASRNHGVGELFF. The DNA for the CDR3 is TGTGCCAGCAGAAACCACGGGGTGGGGGAGCTGTTTTTT.